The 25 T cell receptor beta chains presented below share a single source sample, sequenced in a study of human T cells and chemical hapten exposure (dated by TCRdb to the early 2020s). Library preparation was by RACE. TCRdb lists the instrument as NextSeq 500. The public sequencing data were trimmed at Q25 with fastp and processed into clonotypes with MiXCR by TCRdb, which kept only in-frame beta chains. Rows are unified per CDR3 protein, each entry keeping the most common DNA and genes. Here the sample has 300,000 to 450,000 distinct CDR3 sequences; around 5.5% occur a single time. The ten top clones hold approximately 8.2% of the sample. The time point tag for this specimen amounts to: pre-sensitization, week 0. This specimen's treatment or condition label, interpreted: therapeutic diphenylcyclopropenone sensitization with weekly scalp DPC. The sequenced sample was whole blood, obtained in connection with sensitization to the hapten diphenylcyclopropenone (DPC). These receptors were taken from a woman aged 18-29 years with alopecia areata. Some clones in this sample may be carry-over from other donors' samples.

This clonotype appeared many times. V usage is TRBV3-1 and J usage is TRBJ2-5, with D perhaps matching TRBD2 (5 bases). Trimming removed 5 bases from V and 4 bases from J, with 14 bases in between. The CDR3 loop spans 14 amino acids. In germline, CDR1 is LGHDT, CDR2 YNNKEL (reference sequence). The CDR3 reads CASSVSGGAETQYF. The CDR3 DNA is TGTGCCAGCAGCGTCAGCGGTGGAGCAGAGACCCAGTACTTC.

Here the CDR3 reads CASSPRQGVNQPQHF. In DNA, the CDR3 is TGTGCCAGCAGTCCGCGACAGGGGGTTAATCAGCCCCAGCATTTT. The V and J genes are TRBV6-5 and TRBJ1-5, with 9 bases lining up with TRBD1. V was clipped by 5 bases and J by 4 bases; unmatched bases: 6. CDR1 is MNHEY and CDR2 is SVGAGI in the germline V gene. The CDR3 totals 15 residues.

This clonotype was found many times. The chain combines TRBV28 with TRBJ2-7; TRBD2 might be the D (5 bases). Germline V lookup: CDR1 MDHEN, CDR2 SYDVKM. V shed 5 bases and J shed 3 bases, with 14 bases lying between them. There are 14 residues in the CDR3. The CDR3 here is CASSPPRGSYEQYF. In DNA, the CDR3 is TGTGCCAGCAGTCCACCGCGAGGGAGCTACGAGCAGTACTTC.

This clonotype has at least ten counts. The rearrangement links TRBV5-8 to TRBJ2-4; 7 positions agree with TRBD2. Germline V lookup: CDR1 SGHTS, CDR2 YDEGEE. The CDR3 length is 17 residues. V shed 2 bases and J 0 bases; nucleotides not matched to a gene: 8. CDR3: CASSFHGGGLAKNIQYF. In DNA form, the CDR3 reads TGTGCCAGCAGCTTCCACGGCGGGGGTCTAGCCAAAAACATTCAGTACTTC.

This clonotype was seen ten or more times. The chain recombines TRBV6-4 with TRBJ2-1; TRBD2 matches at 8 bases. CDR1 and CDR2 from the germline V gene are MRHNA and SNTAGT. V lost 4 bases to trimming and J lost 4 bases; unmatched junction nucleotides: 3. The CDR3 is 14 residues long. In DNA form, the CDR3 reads TGTGCCAGCAGTGCCGGGGGGGGGTACAATGAGCAGTTCTTC. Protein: CASSAGGGYNEQFF.

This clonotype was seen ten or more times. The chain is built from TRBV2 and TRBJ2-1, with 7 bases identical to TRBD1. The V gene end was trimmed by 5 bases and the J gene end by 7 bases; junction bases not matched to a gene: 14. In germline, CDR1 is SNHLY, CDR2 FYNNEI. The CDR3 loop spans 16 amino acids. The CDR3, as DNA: TGTGCCAGCAGTAGACCTTCCGGGACAGAGAGTAATGAGCAGTTCTTC. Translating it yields CASSRPSGTESNEQFF.

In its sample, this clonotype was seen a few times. The CDR3 region is CSASERGSPYEQYF. The CDR3 DNA reads as TGCAGTGCTAGTGAACGGGGGTCCCCCTACGAGCAGTACTTC. This rearrangement joins TRBV20-1 to TRBJ2-7; D possibly corresponds to TRBD2 (6 bases). Germline lookup yields CDR1 DFQATT and CDR2 SNEGSKA (reference sequence). The ends were cut back, 3 bases at V and 2 bases at J, with 14 bases in the middle. This CDR3 is 14 amino acids long.

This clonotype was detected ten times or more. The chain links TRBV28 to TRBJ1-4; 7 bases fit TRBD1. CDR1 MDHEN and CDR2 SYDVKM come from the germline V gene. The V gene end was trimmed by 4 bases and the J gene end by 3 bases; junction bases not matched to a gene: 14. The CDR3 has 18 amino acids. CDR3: CASSSASETGNSNEKLFF. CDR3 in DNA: TGTGCCAGCAGTTCAGCCTCAGAGACAGGGAACTCTAATGAAAAACTGTTTTTT.

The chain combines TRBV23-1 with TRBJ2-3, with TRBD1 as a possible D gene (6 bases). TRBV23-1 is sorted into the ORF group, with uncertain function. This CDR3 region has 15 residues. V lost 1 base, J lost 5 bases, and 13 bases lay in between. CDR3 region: CASSQYGTLGDTQYF. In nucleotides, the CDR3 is TGCGCCAGCAGTCAATATGGGACATTAGGAGATACGCAGTATTTT.

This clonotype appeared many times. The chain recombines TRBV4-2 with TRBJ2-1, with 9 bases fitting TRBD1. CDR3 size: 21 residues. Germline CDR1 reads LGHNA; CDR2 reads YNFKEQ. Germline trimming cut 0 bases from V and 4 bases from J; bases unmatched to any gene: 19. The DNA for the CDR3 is TGTGCCAGCAGCCAAGATGGTCAGGGCCGGACAGGGGTTTGGGGGTACAATGAGCAGTTCTTC. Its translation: CASSQDGQGRTGVWGYNEQFF.

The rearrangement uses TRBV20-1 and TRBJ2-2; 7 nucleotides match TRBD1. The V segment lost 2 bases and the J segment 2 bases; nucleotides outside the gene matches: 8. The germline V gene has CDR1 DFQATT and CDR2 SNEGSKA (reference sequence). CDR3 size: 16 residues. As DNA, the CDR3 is TGCAGTGCTAGACCGACAGGGTTGGAAAACACCGGGGAGCTGTTTTTT. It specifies CSARPTGLENTGELFF.

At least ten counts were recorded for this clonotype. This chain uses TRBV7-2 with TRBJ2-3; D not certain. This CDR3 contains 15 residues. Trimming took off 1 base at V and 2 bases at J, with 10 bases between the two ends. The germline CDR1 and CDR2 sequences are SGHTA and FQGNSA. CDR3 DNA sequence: TGTGCCAGCAGCTTAGAGGGCTTACCCACAGATACGCAGTATTTT. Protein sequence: CASSLEGLPTDTQYF.

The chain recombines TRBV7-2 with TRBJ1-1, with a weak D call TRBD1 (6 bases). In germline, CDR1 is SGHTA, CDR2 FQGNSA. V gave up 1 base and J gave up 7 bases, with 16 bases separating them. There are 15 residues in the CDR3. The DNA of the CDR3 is TGTGCCAGCAGCTTAGGAGGCCCAGGGGTGGGTGAAGCTTTCTTT. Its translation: CASSLGGPGVGEAFF.

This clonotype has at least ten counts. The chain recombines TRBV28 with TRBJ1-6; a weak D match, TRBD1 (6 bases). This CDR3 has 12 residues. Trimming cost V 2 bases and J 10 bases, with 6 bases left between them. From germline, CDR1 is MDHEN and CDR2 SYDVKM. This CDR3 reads CASSLQGSPLHF. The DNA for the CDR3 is TGTGCCAGCAGTTTACAGGGGTCACCCCTCCACTTT. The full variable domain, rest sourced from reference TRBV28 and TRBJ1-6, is DVKVTQSSRYLVKRTGEKVFLECVQDMDHENMFWYRQDPGLGLRLIYFSYDVKMKEKGDIPEGYSVSREKKERFSLILESASTNQTSMYLCASSLQGSPLHFGNGTRLTVT.

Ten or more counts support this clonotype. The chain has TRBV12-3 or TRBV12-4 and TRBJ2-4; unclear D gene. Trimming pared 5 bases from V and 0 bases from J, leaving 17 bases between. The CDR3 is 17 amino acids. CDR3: CASSPRLLGLAKNIQYF. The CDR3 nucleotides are TGTGCCAGCAGTCCGCGATTACTTGGTTTAGCCAAAAACATTCAGTACTTC.

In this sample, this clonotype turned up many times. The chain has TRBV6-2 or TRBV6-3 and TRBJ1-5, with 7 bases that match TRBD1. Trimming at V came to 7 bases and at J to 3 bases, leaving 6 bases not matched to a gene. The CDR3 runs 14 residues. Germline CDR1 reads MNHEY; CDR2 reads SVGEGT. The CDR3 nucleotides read TGTGCCAGCACCAAGGGGGCGATCAATCAGCCCCAGCATTTT. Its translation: CASTKGAINQPQHF.

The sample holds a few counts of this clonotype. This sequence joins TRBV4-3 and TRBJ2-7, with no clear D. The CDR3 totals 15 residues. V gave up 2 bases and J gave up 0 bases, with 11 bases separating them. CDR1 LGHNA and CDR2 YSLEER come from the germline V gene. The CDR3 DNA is TGCGCCAGCAGCCAACGGTGGCTGAGCTCCTACGAGCAGTACTTC. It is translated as CASSQRWLSSYEQYF.

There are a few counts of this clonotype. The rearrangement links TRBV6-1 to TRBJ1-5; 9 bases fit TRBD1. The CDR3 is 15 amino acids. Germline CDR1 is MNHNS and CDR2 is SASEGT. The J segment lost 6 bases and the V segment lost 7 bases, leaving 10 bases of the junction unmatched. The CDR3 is CASTRTGEGAQPQHF. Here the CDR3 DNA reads TGTGCCAGCACCCGGACAGGGGAAGGCGCTCAGCCCCAGCATTTT.

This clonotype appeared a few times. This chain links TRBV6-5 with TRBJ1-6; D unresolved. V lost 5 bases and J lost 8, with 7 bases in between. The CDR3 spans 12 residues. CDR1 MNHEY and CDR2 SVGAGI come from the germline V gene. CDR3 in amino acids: CASSVIDSPLHF. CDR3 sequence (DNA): TGTGCCAGCAGTGTTATCGATTCACCCCTCCACTTT.

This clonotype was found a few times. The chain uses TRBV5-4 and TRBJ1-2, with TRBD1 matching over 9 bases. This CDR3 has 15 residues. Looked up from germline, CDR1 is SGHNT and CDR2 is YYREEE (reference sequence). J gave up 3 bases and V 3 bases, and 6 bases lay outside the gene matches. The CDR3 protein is CASSSGTGNYYGYTF. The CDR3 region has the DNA TGTGCCAGCAGCTCCGGGACAGGGAACTACTATGGCTACACCTTC.

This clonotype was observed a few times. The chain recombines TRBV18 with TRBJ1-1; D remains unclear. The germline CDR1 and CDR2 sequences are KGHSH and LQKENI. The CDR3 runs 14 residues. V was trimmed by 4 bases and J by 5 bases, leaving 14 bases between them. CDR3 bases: TGTGCCAGCTCACGTCTCACTGGGAGGACTGAAGCTTTCTTT. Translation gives CASSRLTGRTEAFF.

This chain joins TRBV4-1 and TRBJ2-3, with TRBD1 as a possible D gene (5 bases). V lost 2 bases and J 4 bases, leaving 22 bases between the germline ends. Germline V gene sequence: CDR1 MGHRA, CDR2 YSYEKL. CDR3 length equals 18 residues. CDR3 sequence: CASSQKDSHSTKADTQYF. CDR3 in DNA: TGCGCCAGCAGCCAAAAAGACAGCCACAGTACCAAGGCAGATACGCAGTATTTT.

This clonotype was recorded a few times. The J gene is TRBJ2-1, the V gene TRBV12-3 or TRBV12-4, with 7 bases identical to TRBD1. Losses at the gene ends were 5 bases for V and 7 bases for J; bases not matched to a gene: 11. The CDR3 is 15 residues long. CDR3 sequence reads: CASSGGQSNGNEQFF. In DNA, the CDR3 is TGTGCCAGCAGTGGGGGACAGTCAAATGGAAATGAGCAGTTCTTC.

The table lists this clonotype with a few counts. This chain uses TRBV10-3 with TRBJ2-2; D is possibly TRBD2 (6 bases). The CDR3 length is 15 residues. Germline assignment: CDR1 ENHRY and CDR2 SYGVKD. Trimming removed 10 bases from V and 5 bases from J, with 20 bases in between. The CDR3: CATLRRGTGTGELFF. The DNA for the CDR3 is TGTGCCACCCTGAGGAGGGGCACGGGGACCGGGGAGCTGTTTTTT.

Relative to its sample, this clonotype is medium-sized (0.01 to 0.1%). CDR3 sequence (DNA): TGCGCCAGCAGCCAAGAACCCGAGGCTGAAGCTTTCTTT. Protein: CASSQEPEAEAFF. The rearrangement links TRBV4-3 to TRBJ1-1; D unclear. The CDR3 runs to 13 residues. The germline V gene encodes CDR1 LGHNA and CDR2 YSLEER. V was pared by 0 bases and J by 6 bases, with 8 bases between.